This TCR beta chain was identified during a study of cytomegalovirus exposure and HLA in healthy donors. The CDR3 runs to 14 residues. The germline CDR1 and CDR2 sequences are SGHRS and YFSETQ. V shed 6 bases and J 5 bases; nucleotides not matched to a gene: 6. The PCR had 60 Vbeta and 13 Jbeta primers. The data were produced by immunoSEQ multiplex PCR, yet TCRdb's version contains in-frame clones alone and is incomplete. The sample records fewer than 250,000 clones, 70% to 80% being singletons. The sequence was collected from a man aged 40-55 years in good health and CMV-seronegative. The chain recombines TRBV5-1 with TRBJ2-2; TRBD1 agrees at 8 bases. The sample comprised PBMCs. This chain's CDR3 is CASTWTGKTGELFF. CDR3 coding DNA: TGCGCCAGCACCTGGACAGGGAAGACCGGGGAGCTGTTTTTT.